This TCR beta chain was observed in a study of CD8 T cells in ankylosing spondylitis. Quantitative 5'-RACE was performed with molecular barcodes, and it yielded the TCR beta libraries. In TCRdb, the 5' RACE reads were re-called with MiXCR into one record per CDR3 protein. The table lists a few hundred thousand distinct CDR3 sequences, around 20% of them singletons. Germline-derived CDR1 and CDR2 are SGHNT and YYREEE (reference sequence). J lost 0 bases, V lost 9 bases, and 4 bases had no gene match. The CDR3 is 13 residues long. With respect to this clonotype: Its specificity is not known.

Study conclusions and caveats: A CD8+ phenotype characterized the disease-linked clones, which were relatively rare in peripheral blood. Matched ankylosing spondylitis synovial fluid reportedly contained a significantly enriched population of disease-linked clones.

The J gene is TRBJ2-3, the V gene TRBV5-4, with 7 positions matching TRBD1. The clonotype comes from a female donor with ankylosing spondylitis or in good health (not recorded which). Sequencing was carried out using blood, either unsorted or a sorted T cell fraction (not recorded which). The CDR3 here is CATKTGSTDTQYF. CDR3 bases: TGTGCCACCAAGACAGGGAGCACAGATACGCAGTATTTT. Supplemented by reference TRBV5-4 and TRBJ2-3, the full variable domain reads ETGVTQSPTHLIKTRGQQVTLRCSSQSGHNTVSWYQQALGQGPQFIFQYYREEENGRGNFPPRFSGLQFPNYSSELNVNALELDDSALYLCATKTGSTDTQYFGPGTRLTVL.